These 10 T cell receptor beta chains came from one sample sequenced in a study of cytomegalovirus exposure and HLA in healthy donors. The PCR employed 60 Vbeta primers together with 13 Jbeta primers. The protocol was immunoSEQ multiplex PCR, while the TCRdb copy is restricted to in-frame clones and leaves out a portion. There are about 200,000 clones in the sample; around 84% occur only once, and roughly 1.9% lies in the top ten. The sequencing sample was made of PBMCs. All receptors derive from a woman aged 18-30 years in good health and CMV-seronegative.

The chain carries TRBV7-2 and TRBJ2-5, with D perhaps TRBD2 (6 bases). This CDR3 is 14 amino acids long. Germline CDR1 and CDR2: SGHTA and FQGNSA. V shed 5 bases and J shed 5 bases, with 15 bases lying between them. CDR3 protein: CASSLFGGQETQYF. DNA of the CDR3: TGTGCCAGCAGCCTCTTTGGAGGGCAGGAGACCCAGTACTTC.

The V and J genes are TRBV7-8 and TRBJ2-3, with a tentative D call TRBD2 (7 bases). The V and J ends lost 1 base and 3 bases respectively, with 14 bases between them. The germline V gene encodes CDR1 SGHVS and CDR2 FQNEAQ. The CDR3 extends over 16 amino acids. CDR3: CASSLDSGGLTDTQYF. CDR3 coding DNA: TGTGCCAGCAGCTTAGATTCGGGGGGCCTTACAGATACGCAGTATTTT.

V and J are TRBV7-9 and TRBJ1-1; TRBD1 is a possible D gene (5 bases). CDR1 and CDR2 (germline): SEHNR, FQNEAQ (reference sequence). The CDR3 is made up of 14 amino acids. The V and J ends lost 7 bases and 2 bases respectively, with 14 bases between them. For the CDR3, the DNA is TGTGCCAGCACCCTGATTGGGGCAAACACTGAAGCTTTCTTT. It translates to CASTLIGANTEAFF.

V usage is TRBV18 and J usage is TRBJ1-1; D perhaps matches TRBD1 (5 bases). Looked up from germline, CDR1 is KGHSH and CDR2 is LQKENI. V lost 1 base and J lost 7, with 10 bases in between. CDR3 size: 13 residues. In DNA, the CDR3 is TGTGCCAGCTCACCACGGAGGGACGGTGAAGCTTTCTTT. Protein product: CASSPRRDGEAFF. Full variable domain (remainder filled in from reference TRBV18 and TRBJ1-1): NAGVMQNPRHLVRRRGQEARLRCSPMKGHSHVYWYRQLPEEGLKFMVYLQKENIIDESGMPKERFSAEFPKEGPSILRIQQVVRGDSAAYFCASSPRRDGEAFFGQGTRLTVV.

V and J are TRBV28 and TRBJ1-1; TRBD1 is a possible D gene (5 bases). CDR1 is MDHEN, CDR2 SYDVKM, per germline. V lost 5 bases and J 5 bases, leaving 18 bases between the germline ends. The CDR3 contains 15 residues. The CDR3: CASSPGSGGRTEAFF. The CDR3 DNA sequence: TGTGCCAGCAGTCCCGGCTCGGGGGGTAGGACTGAAGCTTTCTTT.

This clone was picked up one time. The genes are TRBV9 and TRBJ1-2; no firm D call. CDR3 length equals 15 residues. V was trimmed by 0 bases and J by 0 bases, leaving 9 bases between them. The germline V gene encodes CDR1 SGDLS and CDR2 YYNGEE. This CDR3 reads CASSVGSVANYGYTF. Written as DNA, the CDR3 is TGTGCCAGCAGCGTAGGGTCGGTTGCTAACTATGGCTACACCTTC.

The chain has TRBV4-2 and TRBJ2-7, with 10 bases fitting TRBD2. This CDR3 is 16 amino acids long. Trimming took 1 base from V and 0 from J; bases not matched to a gene: 3. In germline, CDR1 is LGHNA, CDR2 YNFKEQ. CDR3 bases: TGTGCCAGCAGCCAAGGCGGGACTAGCGTCTCCTACGAGCAGTACTTC. Amino acids: CASSQGGTSVSYEQYF.

The chain carries TRBV5-4 and TRBJ1-1; possible D gene TRBD1, 5 bases. This CDR3 is built from 14 residues. Trimming cost V 4 bases and J 5 bases, with 15 bases left between them. Germline values: CDR1 SGHNT, CDR2 YYREEE (reference sequence). The CDR3 nucleotides read TGTGCCAGCAGCGATAGACAGAAATTGACTGAAGCTTTCTTT. This codes for CASSDRQKLTEAFF.

The CDR3 DNA follows: TGCAGCGTTGAAGAGCAGGGTCCCATTAGCTATGAGCAGTTCTTC. Its translation: CSVEEQGPISYEQFF. The chain has TRBV29-1 and TRBJ2-1; possible D gene TRBD1, 5 bases. The V gene's germline CDR1 is SQVTM and CDR2 ANQGSEA. The CDR3 extends over 15 amino acids. V was cut by 0 bases and J by 8 bases, with 17 bases left in between.

The chain employs TRBV7-9 and TRBJ2-3; no clear D. Germline V gene lookup returns CDR1 SEHNR and CDR2 FQNEAQ (reference sequence). The CDR3 sequence is 16 residues long. With 4 bases removed from V and 2 bases from J, the gap between germline ends came to 16 bases. This chain's CDR3 is CASSSLVLRNTDTQYF. The CDR3 DNA reads as TGTGCCAGCAGCTCGCTAGTGCTGAGGAACACAGATACGCAGTATTTT.